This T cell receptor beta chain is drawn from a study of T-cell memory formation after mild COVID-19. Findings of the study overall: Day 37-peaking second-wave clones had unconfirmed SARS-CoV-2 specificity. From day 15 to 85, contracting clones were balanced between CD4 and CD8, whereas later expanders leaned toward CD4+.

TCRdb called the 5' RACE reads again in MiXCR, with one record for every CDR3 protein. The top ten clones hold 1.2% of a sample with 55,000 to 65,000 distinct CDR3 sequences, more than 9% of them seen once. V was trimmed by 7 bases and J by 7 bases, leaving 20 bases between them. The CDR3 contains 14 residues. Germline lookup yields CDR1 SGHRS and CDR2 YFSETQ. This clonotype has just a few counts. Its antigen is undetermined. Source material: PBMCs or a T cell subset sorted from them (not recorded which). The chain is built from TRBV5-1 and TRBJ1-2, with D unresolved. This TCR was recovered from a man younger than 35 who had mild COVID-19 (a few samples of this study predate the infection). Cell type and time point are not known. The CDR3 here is CASGPPGRLVGYTF. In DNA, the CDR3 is TGCGCCAGCGGACCTCCGGGGAGGCTCGTTGGCTACACCTTC.